The present T cell receptor beta chain was sequenced within a study of blood T cell repertoires in COVID-19. Details on this clone: Within the sample, other DNA sequences also encode this same CDR3.

CDR3 length: 14 amino acids. CDR1 and CDR2 (germline): SGHDN, FVKESK. Trimming took 4 bases from V and 4 from J; bases not matched to a gene: 3. Under the authors' procedure: How many nucleated cells were present was estimated from reference gene primer amplification. Clones were sequenced by immunoSEQ multiplex PCR, and TCRdb holds only the in-frame ones, with some missing. V, J and clone size are those of that table, while D and trimming were read from the DNA. The sample shows 68,000 or so clones, roughly nine tenths of them seen only once. The sample taken for sequencing was peripheral blood. The clonotype was recovered from a woman in her forties or fifties with COVID-19, enrolled during active disease. The J gene is TRBJ2-7, the V gene TRBV14; 11 nucleotides align to TRBD1. In nucleotides, the CDR3 is TGTGCCAGCAGCCTTGGACAGGGGGCTTACGAGCAGTACTTC. Residues: CASSLGQGAYEQYF.